This T cell receptor beta chain was captured in a study of T cell responses to AZD1222 COVID-19 vaccine. The CDR3 consists of 14 residues. J lost 6 bases, V lost 5 bases, and 7 bases had no gene match. From germline, CDR1 is SGHTA and CDR2 FQGNSA. Some clones are missing from TCRdb's copy, which holds only in-frame ones; the method was immunoSEQ multiplex PCR. The table includes around 120,000 clones, 86% detected once. The TCR was taken from an adult in good health. The chain joins TRBV7-2 to TRBJ2-1; 7 bases are shared with TRBD2. Source: peripheral blood, taken on day 0 of AZD1222 vaccination. DNA for the CDR3: TGTGCCAGCAGCCCACAGACTAGCTTCAATGAGCAGTTCTTC. This codes for CASSPQTSFNEQFF.